This T cell receptor (beta chain) was obtained from a study of blood T cells in healthy people across ages. Points from the study as a whole: Compared with aged donors, long-lived donors showed fewer expanded clones, suggesting selection. It was not possible, with unsorted PBMCs, to conclusively compare naive and antigen-experienced cells. A strong correlation between TCR beta diversity and naive T cell percentage was seen.

Isolation per sample recovered at least 6 million PBMCs. Details on this clonotype: The antigen is unknown.

Combining a sample-barcoded 5' primer with a J-beta primer mix, a second PCR ran for 7 to 11 cycles. Each CDR3 protein is one row after TCRdb ran MiXCR on the 5' RACE reads. The data show some 900,000 distinct CDR3 sequences, under 50% seen once. CDR1 and CDR2 from the germline V gene are SEHNR and FQNEAQ (reference sequence). The CDR3 is 15 amino acids. Trimming cost V 1 base and J 13 bases; bases outside gene matches: 11. Sample: blood. The chain couples TRBV7-9 to TRBJ2-4; 9 bases map to TRBD2. The source is a man younger than 45 in good health. Here the CDR3 reads CASSLVLAGPYEQYF. In DNA form, the CDR3 reads TGTGCCAGCAGCTTAGTGCTAGCGGGACCCTACGAACAGTACTTC.